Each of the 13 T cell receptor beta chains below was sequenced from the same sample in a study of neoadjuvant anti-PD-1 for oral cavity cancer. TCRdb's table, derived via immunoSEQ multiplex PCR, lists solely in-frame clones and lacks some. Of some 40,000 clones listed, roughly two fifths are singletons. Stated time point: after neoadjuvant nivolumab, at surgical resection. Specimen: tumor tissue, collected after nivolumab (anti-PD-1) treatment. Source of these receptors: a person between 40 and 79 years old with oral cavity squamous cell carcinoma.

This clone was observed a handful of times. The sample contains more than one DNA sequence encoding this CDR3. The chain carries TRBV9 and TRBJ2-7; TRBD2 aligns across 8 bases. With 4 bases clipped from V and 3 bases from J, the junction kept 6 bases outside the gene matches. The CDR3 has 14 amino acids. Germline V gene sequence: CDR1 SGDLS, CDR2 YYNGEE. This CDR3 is CASSFGLAGYEQYF. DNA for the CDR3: TGTGCCAGCAGCTTTGGACTAGCTGGCTACGAGCAGTACTTC.

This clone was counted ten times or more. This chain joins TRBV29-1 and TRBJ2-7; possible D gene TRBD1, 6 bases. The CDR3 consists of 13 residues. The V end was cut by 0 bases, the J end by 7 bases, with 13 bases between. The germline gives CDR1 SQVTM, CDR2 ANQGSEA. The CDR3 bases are TGCAGCGTTGAAGAATCGTCCCAGGGGGAGCAGTACTTC. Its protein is CSVEESSQGEQYF.

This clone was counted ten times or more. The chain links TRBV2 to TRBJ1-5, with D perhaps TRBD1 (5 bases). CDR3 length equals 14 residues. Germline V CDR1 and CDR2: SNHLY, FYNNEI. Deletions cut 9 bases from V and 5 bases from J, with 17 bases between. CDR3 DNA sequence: TGTGCCAGTGCGGGGCCGATATTATATCAGCCCCAGCATTTT. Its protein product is CASAGPILYQPQHF.

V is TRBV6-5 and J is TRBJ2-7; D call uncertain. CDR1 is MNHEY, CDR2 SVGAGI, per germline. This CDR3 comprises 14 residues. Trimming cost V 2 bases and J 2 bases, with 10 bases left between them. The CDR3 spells CASSYEDPAYEQYF. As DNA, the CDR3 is TGTGCCAGCAGTTACGAAGACCCGGCCTACGAGCAGTACTTC.

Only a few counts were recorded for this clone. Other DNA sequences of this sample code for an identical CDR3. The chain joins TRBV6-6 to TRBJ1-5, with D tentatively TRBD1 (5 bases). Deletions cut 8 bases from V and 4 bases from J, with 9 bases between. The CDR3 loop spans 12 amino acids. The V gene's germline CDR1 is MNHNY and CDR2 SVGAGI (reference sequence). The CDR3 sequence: CASREGNQPQHF. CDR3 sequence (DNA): TGTGCCAGCCGAGAGGGGAATCAGCCCCAGCATTTT.

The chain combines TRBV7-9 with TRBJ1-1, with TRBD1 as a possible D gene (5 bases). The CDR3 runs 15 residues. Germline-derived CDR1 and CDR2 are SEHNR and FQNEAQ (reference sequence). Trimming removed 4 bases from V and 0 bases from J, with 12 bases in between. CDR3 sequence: CASSSRQTMNTEAFF. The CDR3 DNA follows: TGTGCCAGCAGCTCGAGACAGACCATGAACACTGAAGCTTTCTTT. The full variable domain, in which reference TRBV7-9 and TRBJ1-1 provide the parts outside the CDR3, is DTGVSQNPRHKITKRGQNVTFRCDPISEHNRLYWYRQTLGQGPEFLTYFQNEAQLEKSRLLSDRFSAERPKGSFSTLEIQRTEQGDSAMYLCASSSRQTMNTEAFFGQGTRLTVV.

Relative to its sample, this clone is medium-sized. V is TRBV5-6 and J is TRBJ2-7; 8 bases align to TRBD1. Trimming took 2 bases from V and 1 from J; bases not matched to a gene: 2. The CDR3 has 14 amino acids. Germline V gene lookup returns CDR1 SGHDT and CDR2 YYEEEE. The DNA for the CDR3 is TGTGCCAGCAGCTTACGACAGGGGTCCTACGAGCAGTACTTC. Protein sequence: CASSLRQGSYEQYF.

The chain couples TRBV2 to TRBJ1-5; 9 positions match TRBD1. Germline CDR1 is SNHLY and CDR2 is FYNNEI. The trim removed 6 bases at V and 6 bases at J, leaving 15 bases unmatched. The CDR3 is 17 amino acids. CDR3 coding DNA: TGTGCCAGCAGCGATAGACGTCGGGGGACAGGGTTTCAGCCCCAGCATTTT. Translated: CASSDRRRGTGFQPQHF.

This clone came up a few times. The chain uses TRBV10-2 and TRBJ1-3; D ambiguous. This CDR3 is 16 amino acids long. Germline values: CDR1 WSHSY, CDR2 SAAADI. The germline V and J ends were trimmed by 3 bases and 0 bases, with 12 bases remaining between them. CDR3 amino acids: CASSENRLSSGNTIYF. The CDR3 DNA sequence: TGCGCCAGCAGTGAAAATCGGTTGAGCTCTGGAAACACCATATATTTT.

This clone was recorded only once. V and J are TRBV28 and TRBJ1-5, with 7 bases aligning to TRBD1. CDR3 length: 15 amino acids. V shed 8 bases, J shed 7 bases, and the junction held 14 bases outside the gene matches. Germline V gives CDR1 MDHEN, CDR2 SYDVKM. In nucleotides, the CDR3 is TGTGCCAGCTCCTGGACCCAACTAGGGGGCCAGCCCCAGCATTTT. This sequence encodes CASSWTQLGGQPQHF.

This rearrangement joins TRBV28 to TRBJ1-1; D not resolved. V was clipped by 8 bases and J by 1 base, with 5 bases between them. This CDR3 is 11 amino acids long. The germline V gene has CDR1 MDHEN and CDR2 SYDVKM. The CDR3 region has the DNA TGTGCCAGCTTTGGGAACACTGAAGCTTTCTTT. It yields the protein CASFGNTEAFF. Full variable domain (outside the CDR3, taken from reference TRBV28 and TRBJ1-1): DVKVTQSSRYLVKRTGEKVFLECVQDMDHENMFWYRQDPGLGLRLIYFSYDVKMKEKGDIPEGYSVSREKKERFSLILESASTNQTSMYLCASFGNTEAFFGQGTRLTVV.

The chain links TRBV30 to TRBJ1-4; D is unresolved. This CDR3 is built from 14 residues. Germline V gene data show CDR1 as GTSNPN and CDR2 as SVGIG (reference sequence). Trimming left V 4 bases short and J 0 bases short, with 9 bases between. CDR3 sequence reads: CAWTSDPTNEKLFF. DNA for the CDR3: TGTGCCTGGACCTCGGACCCAACTAATGAAAAACTGTTTTTT.

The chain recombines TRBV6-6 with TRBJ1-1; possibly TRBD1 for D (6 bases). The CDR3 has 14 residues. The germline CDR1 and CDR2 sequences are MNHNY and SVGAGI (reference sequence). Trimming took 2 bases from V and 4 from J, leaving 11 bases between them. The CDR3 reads CASSYNRARTEAFF. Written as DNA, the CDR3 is TGTGCCAGCAGTTACAACAGGGCTCGCACTGAAGCTTTCTTT.